This T cell receptor beta chain came from a study of T cell responses to AZD1222 COVID-19 vaccine (dated by TCRdb to the early 2020s). For context, the study as a whole: AZD1222 recipients whose second dose came at about 4 weeks and those whose second dose came at about 12 weeks were combined into one group, since spike-specific TCR depth and breadth did not differ between the two schedules. A total of around 240 trial participants underwent TCR sequencing, of whom nearly 210 received two doses of AZD1222 and some 25 received two doses of the MenACWY control vaccine. Trial participants were enrolled by age into 18-55, 56-69 and 70-plus year subgroups, with about 150, 27 and 61 TCR-sequenced participants respectively.

Per the germline V gene, SGHRS is the CDR1 and YFSETQ is the CDR2. The CDR3 runs 13 residues from the cysteine to the phenylalanine. The retained sequence is limited to the CDR3, 39 bases, with the frame set at the first base. V sheds 4 bases and J sheds 5 bases, leaving 10 bases between their ends. The CDR3 regions of human TCRbeta chains were analyzed by immunosequencing. The study's own analysis went as follows. Repertoire TCRs were matched against a reference library of SARS-CoV-2-specific TCRs generated with the MIRA antigen-specificity platform. Breadth was defined as the fraction of unique TCRs that were SARS-CoV-2-associated. Depth was defined as the fraction of total T cells that were SARS-CoV-2-associated. Using the MIRA data, every spike-specific TCR was mapped to the spike region that the TCR reacted to and assigned to either a CD4 or a CD8 class. Log10-transformed breadth and depth values were compared by one-way ANOVA with Sidak's multiple comparisons tests. Entries here come from immuneACCESS through TCRdb and include only in-frame sequences with V and J called. Some clones fail to appear in such tables; in the studies checked, an unresolved V gene covers under half of the shortfall, and the cause of the remainder is unknown. The DNA gave D and trimming, while V, J and clone size come from that table. The sample table records some 150,000 clones; around 90% of these occur just once. Together, the top ten hold 1.5% to 2% of the sample.

The study at large found these results: The vaccine-associated CD4 TCRs covered the entire spike protein, and the dominant responses fell in regions 160-218 and 743-854. Participants were mostly white British, with more females than males. The authors suggested clonal diversity may have been underestimated. Conclusions about previously exposed vaccinees are limited because only six or seven AZD1222 recipients were SARS-CoV-2 seropositive at baseline. Reportedly, close to half of the unique spike-specific TCRs recognized epitopes lying outside the regions that are mutated in the B.1.351 and B.1.1.7 variants. Because no day 14 peak-response samples were available, the repertoires could be characterized only after the peak T cell response. In the small 56-69-year group, the increase in depth fell short of significance, most likely because of low power. Spike-specific TCR breadth and depth rose significantly after two AZD1222 doses compared with day 0 and with MenACWY recipients.

With regard to this clone: Its antigen target is currently unknown. Base qualities were left out, and no much larger clone turns up one base away.

What this sample's time point label stands for: baseline before first vaccination. Vaccinee samples were obtained from the UK trials COV001 and COV002, which included a single-blind randomized controlled phase 2/3 trial of AZD1222 (ChAdOx1 nCoV-19) in healthy adults. Trial participant PBMC samples were collected at day 0 and day 28 after the second dose for TCRbeta chain sequencing. Material: peripheral blood, obtained on day 0 of AZD1222 vaccination. This receptor was obtained from an adult in good health. The chain joins TRBV5-1 to TRBJ2-1; a tentative D call is TRBD1 (5 bases match). Read as DNA, the sequence is TGCGCCAGCAGCATGGGGCAGAACAATGAGCAGTTCTTC. This gives the protein CASSMGQNNEQFF.